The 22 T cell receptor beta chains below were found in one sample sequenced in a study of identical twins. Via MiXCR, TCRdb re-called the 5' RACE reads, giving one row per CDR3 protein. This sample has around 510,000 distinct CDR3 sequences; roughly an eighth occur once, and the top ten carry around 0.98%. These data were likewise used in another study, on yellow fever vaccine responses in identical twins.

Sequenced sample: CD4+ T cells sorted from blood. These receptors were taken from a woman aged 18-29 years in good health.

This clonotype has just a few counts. CDR3 protein: CASRGTGGKGGFYEQYF. The CDR3 DNA sequence: TGCGCCAGCAGGGGCACTGGCGGGAAGGGAGGTTTCTACGAGCAGTACTTC. The V and J genes are TRBV4-3 and TRBJ2-7, with D possibly being TRBD2 (6 bases). V lost 6 bases to trimming and J lost 3 bases, with 24 bases between them. Germline V gives CDR1 LGHNA, CDR2 YSLEER. The CDR3 runs to 17 residues.

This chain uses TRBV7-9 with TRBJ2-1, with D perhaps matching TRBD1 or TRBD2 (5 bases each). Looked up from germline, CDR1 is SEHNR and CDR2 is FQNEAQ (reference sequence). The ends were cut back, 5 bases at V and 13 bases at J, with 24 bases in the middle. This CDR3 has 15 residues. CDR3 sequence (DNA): TGTGCCAGCAGCGGGGGAACTGGTGCAACTAATTTTCAGTTCTTC. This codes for CASSGGTGATNFQFF. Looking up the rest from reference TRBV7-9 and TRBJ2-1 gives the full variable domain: DTGVSQNPRHKITKRGQNVTFRCDPISEHNRLYWYRQTLGQGPEFLTYFQNEAQLEKSRLLSDRFSAERPKGSFSTLEIQRTEQGDSAMYLCASSGGTGATNFQFFGPGTRLTVL.

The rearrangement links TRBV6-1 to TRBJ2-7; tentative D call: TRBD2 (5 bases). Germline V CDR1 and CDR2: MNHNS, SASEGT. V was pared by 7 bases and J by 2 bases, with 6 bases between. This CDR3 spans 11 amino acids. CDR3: CASIGTYEQYF. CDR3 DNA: TGTGCCAGCATCGGGACCTACGAGCAGTACTTC.

The CDR3: CASSYSGGMSSYNEQFF. The CDR3 DNA reads as TGTGCCAGCAGTTACTCCGGGGGGATGAGCTCCTACAATGAGCAGTTCTTC. The genes are TRBV6-5 and TRBJ2-1, with 7 bases fitting TRBD2. V shed 0 bases, J shed 0 bases, and the junction held 5 bases outside the gene matches. Germline CDR1 and CDR2: MNHEY and SVGAGI. The CDR3 length is 17 residues.

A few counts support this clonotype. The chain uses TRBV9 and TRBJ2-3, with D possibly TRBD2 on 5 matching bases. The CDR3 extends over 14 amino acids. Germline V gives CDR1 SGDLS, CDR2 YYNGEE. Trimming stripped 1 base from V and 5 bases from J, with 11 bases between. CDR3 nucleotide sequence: TGTGCCAGCAGCGTAAGCTCCGGGGAAGATACGCAGTATTTT. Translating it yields CASSVSSGEDTQYF.

The CDR3 DNA reads TGTGCCAGCAGTGACTCGACATCACCAGATACGCAGTATTTT. Amino acid sequence: CASSDSTSPDTQYF. The rearrangement links TRBV6-4 to TRBJ2-3; D gene uncertain. Trimming left V 0 bases short and J 4 bases short, with 8 bases between. This CDR3 region has 14 residues. Germline V gene data show CDR1 as MRHNA and CDR2 as SNTAGT.

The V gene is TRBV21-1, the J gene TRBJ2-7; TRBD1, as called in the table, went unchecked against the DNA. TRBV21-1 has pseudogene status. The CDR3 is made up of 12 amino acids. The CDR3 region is CASRTGPWEQYF. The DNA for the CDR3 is TGTGCCTCTCGGACAGGGCCGTGGGAGCAGTACTTC.

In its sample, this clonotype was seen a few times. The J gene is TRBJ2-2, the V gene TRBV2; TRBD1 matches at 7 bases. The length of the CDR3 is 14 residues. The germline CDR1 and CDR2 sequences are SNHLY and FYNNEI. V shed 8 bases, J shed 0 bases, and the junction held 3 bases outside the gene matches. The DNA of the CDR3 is TGTGCCAGCTCAGGACAGGCGAACACCGGGGAGCTGTTTTTT. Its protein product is CASSGQANTGELFF.

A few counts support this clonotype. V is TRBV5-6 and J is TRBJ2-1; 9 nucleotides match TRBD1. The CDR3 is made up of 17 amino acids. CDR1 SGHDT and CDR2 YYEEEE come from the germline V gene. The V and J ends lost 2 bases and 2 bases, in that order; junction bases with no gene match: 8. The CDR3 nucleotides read TGTGCCAGCAGCTTAACCGGGACAGGGAGACCCTACAATGAGCAGTTCTTC. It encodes CASSLTGTGRPYNEQFF.

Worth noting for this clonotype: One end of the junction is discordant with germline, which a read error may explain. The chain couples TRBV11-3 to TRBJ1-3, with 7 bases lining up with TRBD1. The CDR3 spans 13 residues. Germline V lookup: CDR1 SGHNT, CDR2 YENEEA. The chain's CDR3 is CASSQNPGTVQHF. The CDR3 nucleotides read TGTGCCAGCAGCCAGAACCCCGGGACAGTTCAACATTTT.

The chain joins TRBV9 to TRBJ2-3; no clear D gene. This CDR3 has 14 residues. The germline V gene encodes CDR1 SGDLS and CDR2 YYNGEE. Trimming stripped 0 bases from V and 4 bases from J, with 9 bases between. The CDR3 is CASSVGEGSDTQYF. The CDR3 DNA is TGTGCCAGCAGCGTAGGTGAAGGATCAGATACGCAGTATTTT. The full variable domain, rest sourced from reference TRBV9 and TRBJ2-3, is DSGVTQTPKHLITATGQRVTLRCSPRSGDLSVYWYQQSLDQGLQFLIQYYNGEERAKGNILERFSAQQFPDLHSELNLSSLELGDSALYFCASSVGEGSDTQYFGPGTRLTVL.

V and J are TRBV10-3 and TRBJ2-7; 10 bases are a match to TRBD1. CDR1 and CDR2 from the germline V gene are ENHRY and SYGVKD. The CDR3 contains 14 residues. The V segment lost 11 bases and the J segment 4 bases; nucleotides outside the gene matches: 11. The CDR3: CASQGGQGVYEQYF. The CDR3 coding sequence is TGTGCCTCTCAGGGAGGACAGGGGGTATACGAGCAGTACTTC.

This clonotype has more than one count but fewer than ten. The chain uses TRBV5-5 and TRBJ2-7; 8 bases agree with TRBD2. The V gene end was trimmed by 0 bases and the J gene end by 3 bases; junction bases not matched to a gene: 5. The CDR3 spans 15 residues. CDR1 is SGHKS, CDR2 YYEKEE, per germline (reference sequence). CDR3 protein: CASSLEAGGIYEQYF. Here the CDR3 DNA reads TGTGCCAGCAGCTTGGAGGCGGGAGGAATCTACGAGCAGTACTTC.

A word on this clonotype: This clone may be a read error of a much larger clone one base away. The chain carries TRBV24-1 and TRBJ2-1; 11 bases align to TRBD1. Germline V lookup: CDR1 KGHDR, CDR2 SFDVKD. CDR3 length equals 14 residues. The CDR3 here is CATRRTGGKNEEFF. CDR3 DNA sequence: TGTGCCACCAGAAGGACAGGGGGCAAGAATGAGGAGTTCTTC.

CDR3 sequence reads: CASSIGQGRTDTQYF. The CDR3, as DNA: TGTGCCAGCAGCATTGGACAGGGGCGCACAGATACGCAGTATTTT. The chain links TRBV7-2 to TRBJ2-3, with 9 bases aligning to TRBD1. J lost 1 base, V lost 5 bases, and 4 bases had no gene match. The CDR3 consists of 15 residues. Per the germline V gene, CDR1 is SGHTA and CDR2 is FQGNSA.

The CDR3 sequence: CASSLQGTGGREQYF. The CDR3 coding sequence is TGTGCCAGCAGCTTACAGGGGACAGGGGGCAGAGAGCAGTACTTC. This rearrangement joins TRBV7-9 to TRBJ2-7, with 12 nucleotides matching TRBD1. Germline-derived CDR1 and CDR2 are SEHNR and FQNEAQ (reference sequence). V lost 2 bases and J lost 7; bases outside the gene matches: 6. The length of the CDR3 is 15 residues.

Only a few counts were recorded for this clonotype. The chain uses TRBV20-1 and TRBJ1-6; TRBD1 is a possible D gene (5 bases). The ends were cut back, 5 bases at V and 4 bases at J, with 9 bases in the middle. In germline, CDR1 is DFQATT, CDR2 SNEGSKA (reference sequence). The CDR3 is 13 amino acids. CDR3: CSAFRAYNSPLHF. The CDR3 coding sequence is TGCAGTGCTTTCAGGGCTTATAATTCACCCCTCCACTTT.

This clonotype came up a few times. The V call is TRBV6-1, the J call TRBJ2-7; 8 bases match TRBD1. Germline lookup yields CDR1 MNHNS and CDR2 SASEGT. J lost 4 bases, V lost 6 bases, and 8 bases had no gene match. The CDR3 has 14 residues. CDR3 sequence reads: CASRNTGGPYEQYF. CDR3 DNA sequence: TGTGCCAGCAGGAATACAGGGGGTCCTTACGAGCAGTACTTC.

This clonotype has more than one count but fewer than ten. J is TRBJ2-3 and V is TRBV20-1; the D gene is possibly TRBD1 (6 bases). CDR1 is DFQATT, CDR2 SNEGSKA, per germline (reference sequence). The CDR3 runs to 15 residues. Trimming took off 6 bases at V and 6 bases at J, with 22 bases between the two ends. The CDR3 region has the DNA TGCAGTGCACCGCTGGGCAGGGGCCCTGGGGATACGCAGTATTTT. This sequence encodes CSAPLGRGPGDTQYF.

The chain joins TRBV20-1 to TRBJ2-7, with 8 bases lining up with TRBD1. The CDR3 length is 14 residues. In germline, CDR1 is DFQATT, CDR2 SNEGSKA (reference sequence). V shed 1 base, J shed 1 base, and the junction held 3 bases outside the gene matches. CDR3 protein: CSARARGPSYEQYF. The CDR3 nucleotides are TGCAGTGCTAGAGCCAGGGGGCCGTCCTACGAGCAGTACTTC.

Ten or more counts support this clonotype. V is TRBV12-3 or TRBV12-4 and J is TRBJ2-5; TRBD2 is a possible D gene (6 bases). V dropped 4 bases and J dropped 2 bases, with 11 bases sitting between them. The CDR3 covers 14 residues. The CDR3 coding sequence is TGTGCCAGCAGTTCTTCCCGGGGGCAAGAGACCCAGTACTTC. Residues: CASSSSRGQETQYF.

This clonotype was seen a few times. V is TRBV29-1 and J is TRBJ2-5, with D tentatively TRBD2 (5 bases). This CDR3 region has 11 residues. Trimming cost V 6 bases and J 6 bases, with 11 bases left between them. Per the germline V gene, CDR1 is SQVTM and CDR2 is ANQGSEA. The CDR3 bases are TGCAGCGTAGAAACTAGACAGACCCAGTACTTC. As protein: CSVETRQTQYF.